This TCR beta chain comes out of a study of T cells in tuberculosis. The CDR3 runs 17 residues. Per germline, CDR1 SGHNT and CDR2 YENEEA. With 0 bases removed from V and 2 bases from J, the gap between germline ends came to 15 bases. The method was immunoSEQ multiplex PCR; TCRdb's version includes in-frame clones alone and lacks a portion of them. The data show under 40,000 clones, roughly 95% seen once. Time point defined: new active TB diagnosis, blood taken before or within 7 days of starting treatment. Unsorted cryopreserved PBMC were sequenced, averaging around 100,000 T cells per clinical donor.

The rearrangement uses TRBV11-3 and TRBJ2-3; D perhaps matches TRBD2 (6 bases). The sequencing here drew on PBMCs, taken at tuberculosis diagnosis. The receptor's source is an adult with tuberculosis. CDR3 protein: CASSLEFFGRNTDTQYF. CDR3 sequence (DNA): TGTGCCAGCAGCTTAGAGTTTTTCGGGAGAAACACAGATACGCAGTATTTT.